The rows below give T cell receptor beta chains drawn from one sample of a study of cytomegalovirus exposure and HLA in healthy donors. TCRdb's copy holds only in-frame clones and misses some; the assay was immunoSEQ multiplex PCR. The sample carries over 150,000 clones, around 82% recorded once. Specimen: PBMCs. The receptors were sampled from a woman in her fifties or sixties in good health and CMV-seropositive. Both conserved end residues are part of each CDR3. The D gene is left open where the match is weak. Part of the rows lack a size; the others show once, few, many or a class for expanded clones.

>TRBV9|TRBJ2-3|.|few
TGTGCCAGCAGCGTAGCGGGATATAGCACAGATACGCAGTATTTT
CASSVAGYSTDTQYF
>TRBV18|TRBJ1-5|.|.
TGTGCCAGCTCACCAGGAGTGGGAGGGAACCAGCCCCAGCATTTT
CASSPGVGGNQPQHF
>TRBV30|TRBJ1-4|.|.
TGTGCCTGGCGGGGATTTACAACTAATGAAAAACTGTTTTTT
CAWRGFTTNEKLFF
>TRBV4-1|TRBJ1-1|.|.
TGCGCCAGCAGCCAAGAACGGACAGTGAACACTGAAGCTTTCTTT
CASSQERTVNTEAFF
>TRBV7-2|TRBJ2-3|TRBD1|.
TGTGCCAGCAGCTCAAAAAGGGGGCCCCTGTTCACAGATACGCAGTATTTT
CASSSKRGPLFTDTQYF
>TRBV19|TRBJ1-2|.|.
TGTGCCAGTAGTCCCAGACTGTGGCGAGGCTACACCTTC
CASSPRLWRGYTF
>TRBV5-6|TRBJ2-4|TRBD2|.
TGTGCCAGCAGCTTGGGGGGGGGCAAAAACATTCAGTACTTC
CASSLGGGKNIQYF
>TRBV6-4|TRBJ2-7|TRBD2|.
TGTGCCAGCAGTGAAACTAGCGGGGGGGCGGTGCAGTACTTC
CASSETSGGAVQYF
>TRBV19|TRBJ2-6|TRBD1|.
TGTGCCAGTACCAGTCCGTACAGGGGGCGGGGAGGGGCCAACGTCCTGACTTTC
CASTSPYRGRGGANVLTF
>TRBV4-2|TRBJ2-6|.|once
TGTGCCAGCAGCCAAGAAGCGAAAGTCCCCTTGGGCTCTGGGGCCAACGTCCTGACTTTC
CASSQEAKVPLGSGANVLTF
>TRBV9|TRBJ2-1|.|.
TGTGCCAGCAGCGTTTGGGGGGGGGCCGGTGGAAATGAGCAGTTCTTC
CASSVWGGAGGNEQFF
>TRBV6-6|TRBJ1-5|.|.
TGTGCCAGCAGTTACTCAGGGGTGGGCAATCAGCCCCAGCATTTT
CASSYSGVGNQPQHF
>TRBV29-1|TRBJ2-5|TRBD2|few
TGCAGCGCAGATAGCGGGGTGCGGGAGACCCAGTACTTC
CSADSGVRETQYF
>TRBV6-1|TRBJ2-4|.|.
TGTGCCAGCAAGGAGGGGCCAGTAAACATTCAGTACTTC
CASKEGPVNIQYF
>TRBV19|TRBJ2-7|.|.
TGTGCCAGTAGTGCGGGGGCCCCCTACGAGCAGTACTTC
CASSAGAPYEQYF
>TRBV5-1|TRBJ2-3|TRBD1|.
TGCGCCAGCAGCTTCGACAGGGCTAGCACAGATACGCAGTATTTT
CASSFDRASTDTQYF
>TRBV10-3|TRBJ2-6|.|once
TGTGCCATCAGTGATACTCTGCAGGCTGGGGCCAACGTCCTGACTTTC
CAISDTLQAGANVLTF
>TRBV6-5|TRBJ2-5|TRBD2|.
TGTGCCAGCAGTTACTCGAGTGCGGGGGGGGGAGAGACCCAGTACTTC
CASSYSSAGGGETQYF
>TRBV28|TRBJ1-6|.|.
TGTGCCAGCAGTCGTTCAGGGACTTCTACGGGATCACCCCTCCACTTT
CASSRSGTSTGSPLHF
>TRBV27|TRBJ1-2|.|.
TGTGCCAGCAGCCTCCACGGGGGGTATGGCTACACCTTC
CASSLHGGYGYTF
>TRBV6-5|TRBJ1-1|.|.
TGTGCCAGCAGAACCGGGACACTGGGGAACACTGAAGCTTTCTTT
CASRTGTLGNTEAFF
>TRBV5-4|TRBJ2-7|.|.
TGTGCCAGCAGCTTAGGGGGAGACTCCCGGGTGAAGCAGTACTTC
CASSLGGDSRVKQYF
>TRBV5-1|TRBJ1-5|.|.
TGCGCCAGCAGCTCGTCTGGCGCGGGTCAGCCCCAGCATTTT
CASSSSGAGQPQHF
>TRBV5-6|TRBJ1-6|TRBD1|.
TGTGCCAGCAGCGGGGGGACAGGGAGTTCACCCCTCCACTTT
CASSGGTGSSPLHF
>TRBV5-1|TRBJ2-7|.|few
TGCGCCAGCAGCTTCGGCGGGGCTTCCTACGAGCAGTACTTC
CASSFGGASYEQYF
>TRBV7-9|TRBJ2-7|.|.
TGTGCCAGCAGCCACCTAGGCCGAAGATGGGAGCAGTACTTC
CASSHLGRRWEQYF
>TRBV10-3|TRBJ1-2|TRBD1|.
TGTGCCATCAGTGAGGGACAGGGGAACTATGGCTACACCTTC
CAISEGQGNYGYTF
>TRBV5-6|TRBJ1-2|.|.
TGTGCCAGCAGCTTGGATCAGGGTAAGGGTGGCTACACCTTC
CASSLDQGKGGYTF
>TRBV5-4|TRBJ1-1|.|.
TGTGCCAGCAGGCAAAGGGAGATGAACACTGAAGCTTTCTTT
CASRQREMNTEAFF
>TRBV18|TRBJ1-1|.|.
TGTGCCAGCTCCCTCAACAGGGTTGACATAGGTACTGGAGCTTTCTTT
CASSLNRVDIGTGAFF
>TRBV12-5|TRBJ1-4|TRBD1|.
TGTGCTAGTGGCCCAGGGGGCTCAGAAAAACTGTTTTTT
CASGPGGSEKLFF
>TRBV6-5|TRBJ1-6|.|.
TGTGCCAGCAGTTACTCGCAGGGGCCTAATTCACCCCTCCACTTT
CASSYSQGPNSPLHF
>TRBV11-3|TRBJ2-5|TRBD1|.
TGTGCCAGCAGCTTACGACAGGGGGCTGAGACCCAGTACTTC
CASSLRQGAETQYF
>TRBV9|TRBJ2-5|TRBD1|few
TGTGCCAGCAGCGTAGTAGGACAGGGGGTCGAGACCCAGTACTTC
CASSVVGQGVETQYF
>TRBV7-9|TRBJ1-2|.|.
TGTGCCAGCAGCCCCACAGGGTTTGGCTACACCTTC
CASSPTGFGYTF
>TRBV18|TRBJ2-2|TRBD1|.
TGTGCCAGCTCACCCAGGACAGGGGAAGGGGAGCTGTTTTTT
CASSPRTGEGELFF
>TRBV7-3|TRBJ2-7|.|few
TGTGCCAGCAGCTTAAATCCGGGGTCGACCGAGCAGTACTTC
CASSLNPGSTEQYF
>TRBV5-4|TRBJ1-2|TRBD1|.
TGTGCCAGCAGCGTCGGACAGGGGGCGCAAGGCTACACCTTC
CASSVGQGAQGYTF
>TRBV30|TRBJ2-2|.|.
TGTGCCTGGGCTGGGACATGGGTGACCGGGGAGCTGTTTTTT
CAWAGTWVTGELFF
>TRBV11-2|TRBJ1-5|TRBD1|.
TGTGCCAGCAGCCCCGCCCCGACAGGGGATCAGCCCCAGCATTTT
CASSPAPTGDQPQHF
>TRBV10-3|TRBJ1-2|TRBD1|once
TGTGCCATCAGTGAGTCAGGAGACAGGGGGATCGGCTATGGCTACACCTTC
CAISESGDRGIGYGYTF
>TRBV7-9|TRBJ1-6|.|.
TGTGCCAGCAGCCCGACAGGAAACGTAAGGTCACCCCTCCACTTT
CASSPTGNVRSPLHF
>TRBV15|TRBJ1-4|.|.
TGTGCCACCAGCGAGGGAACGTCACGGGGTGAAAAACTGTTTTTT
CATSEGTSRGEKLFF
>TRBV5-3|TRBJ1-5|.|.
TGTGCCAGAAGCCCCCTAGAGAAAAAAAGGCATCAGCCCCAGCATTTT
CARSPLEKKRHQPQHF
>TRBV10-3|TRBJ1-3|TRBD1|.
TGTGCCATCAGTGAGTTCCTCTCCAGGGGGAATGGAAACACCATATATTTT
CAISEFLSRGNGNTIYF
>TRBV5-4|TRBJ1-1|.|.
TGTGCCAGCAGCTTGGAACGGGGTCGGAGGAACACTGAAGCTTTCTTT
CASSLERGRRNTEAFF
>TRBV6-5|TRBJ2-2|.|.
TGTGCCAGCAGTTACCTCCCCGGGGAGCTGTTTTTT
CASSYLPGELFF
>TRBV6-6|TRBJ1-6|.|.
TGTGCCACCGGCTTAGACACTCCCCTCCACTTT
CATGLDTPLHF
>TRBV7-9|TRBJ1-1|.|few
TGTGCCAGCAGCTTAGGAGAGGGTTTTGACACTGAAGCTTTCTTT
CASSLGEGFDTEAFF
>TRBV5-1|TRBJ2-2|TRBD1|.
TGCGCCAGCAGCTCGTCGTACCGACAGGGGAACACCGGGGAGCTGTTTTTT
CASSSSYRQGNTGELFF
>TRBV4-1|TRBJ1-5|.|.
TGCGCCAGCAGCCAACCCAGGGATCTCAGCAATCAGCCCCAGCATTTT
CASSQPRDLSNQPQHF
>TRBV9|TRBJ1-3|.|.
TGTGCCAGCAGCGTCACGGACGGAGGCTCTGGAAACACCATATATTTT
CASSVTDGGSGNTIYF